This record concerns one TCR beta chain sequence. The target antigen is unknown. Only CD45RO-negative cells positively selected for CCR7 counted as naive CD8 cells, so terminally differentiated effector memory CD45RA+ cells were excluded. From germline, CDR1 is MDHEN and CDR2 SYDVKM. V gave up 5 bases and J gave up 5 bases; unmatched junction bases: 18. This CDR3 comprises 19 residues. Sorted-subset replicate PCRs used about 190 ng of genomic DNA. This amount corresponded to some 30,000 T cell genomes. Assay: immunoSEQ multiplex PCR; the TCRdb copy retains only in-frame clones and omits some. This repertoire shows a few hundred thousand clones, just under 97% found once; its top ten account for 0.11%. This sample was taken from a study of shared clonotypes between healthy human individuals. Background on the study: Three plates were used per donor for CD4 naive, three for CD4 memory, two for CD8 naive and one for CD8 memory.

Study observations and caveats: In contrast to clonotypes shared by all four donors, non-shared clonotypes had lower generation probabilities.

V is TRBV28 and J is TRBJ1-4; TRBD1 matches 9 bases. Sequenced sample: naive CD8+ T cells sorted from blood. The clonotype originates from a woman aged 30 to 39 in good health. The CDR3 loop is CASSGGATGTGLFNEKLFF. CDR3 bases: TGTGCCAGCAGTGGGGGGGCAACCGGGACAGGGTTATTCAATGAAAAACTGTTTTTT.